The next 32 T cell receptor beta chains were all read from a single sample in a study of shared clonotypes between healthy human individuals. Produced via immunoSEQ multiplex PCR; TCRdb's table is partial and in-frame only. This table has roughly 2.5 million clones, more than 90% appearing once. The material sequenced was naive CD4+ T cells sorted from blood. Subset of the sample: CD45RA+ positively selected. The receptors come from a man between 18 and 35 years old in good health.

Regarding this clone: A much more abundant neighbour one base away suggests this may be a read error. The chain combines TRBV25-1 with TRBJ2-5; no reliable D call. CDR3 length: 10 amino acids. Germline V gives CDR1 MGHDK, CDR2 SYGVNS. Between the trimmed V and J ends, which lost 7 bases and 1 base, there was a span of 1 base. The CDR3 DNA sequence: TGTGCCAGCATCCAAGAGACCCAGTACTTC. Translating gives CASIQETQYF.

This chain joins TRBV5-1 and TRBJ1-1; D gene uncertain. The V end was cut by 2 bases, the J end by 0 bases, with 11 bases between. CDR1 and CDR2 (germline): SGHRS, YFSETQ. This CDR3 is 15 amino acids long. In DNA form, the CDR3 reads TGCGCCAGCAGCTTAGCCGGGGTGGTGAACACTGAAGCTTTCTTT. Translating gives CASSLAGVVNTEAFF.

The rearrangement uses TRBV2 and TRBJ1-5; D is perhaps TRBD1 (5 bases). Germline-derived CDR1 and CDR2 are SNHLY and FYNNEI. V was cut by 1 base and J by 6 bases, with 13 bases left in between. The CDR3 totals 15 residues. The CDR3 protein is CASSEGTYVSQPQHF. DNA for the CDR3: TGTGCCAGCAGTGAAGGGACATACGTATCTCAGCCCCAGCATTTT. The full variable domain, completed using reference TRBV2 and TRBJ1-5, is EPEVTQTPSHQVTQMGQEVILRCVPISNHLYFYWYRQILGQKVEFLVSFYNNEISEKSEIFDDQFSVERPDGSNFTLKIRSTKLEDSAMYFCASSEGTYVSQPQHFGDGTRLSIL.

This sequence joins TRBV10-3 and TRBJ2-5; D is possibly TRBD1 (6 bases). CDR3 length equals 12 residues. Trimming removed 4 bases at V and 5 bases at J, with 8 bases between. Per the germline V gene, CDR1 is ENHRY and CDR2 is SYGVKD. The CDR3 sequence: CAISGDTETQYF. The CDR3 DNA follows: TGTGCCATCAGTGGGGACACGGAGACCCAGTACTTC.

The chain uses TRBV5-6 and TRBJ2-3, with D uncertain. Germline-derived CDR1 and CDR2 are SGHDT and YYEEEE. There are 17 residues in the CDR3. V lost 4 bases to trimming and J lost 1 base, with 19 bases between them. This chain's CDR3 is CASSLGGPGLRTDTQYF. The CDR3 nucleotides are TGTGCCAGCAGCCTGGGCGGACCTGGGCTCCGCACAGATACGCAGTATTTT.

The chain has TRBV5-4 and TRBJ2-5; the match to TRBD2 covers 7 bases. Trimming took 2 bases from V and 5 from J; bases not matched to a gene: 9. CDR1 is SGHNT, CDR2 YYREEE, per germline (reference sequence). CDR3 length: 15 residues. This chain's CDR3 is CASSFTSVMGETQYF. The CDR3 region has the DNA TGTGCCAGCAGCTTTACTAGCGTGATGGGGGAGACCCAGTACTTC.

The DNA of the CDR3 is TGTGCCATCAGCGACAGGGGGCCCATTTATGGCTACACCTTC. It is translated as CAISDRGPIYGYTF. The V and J genes are TRBV10-3 and TRBJ1-2, with TRBD1 identical over 10 bases. CDR1 and CDR2 from the germline V gene are ENHRY and SYGVKD. This CDR3 is built from 14 residues. Unmatched junction bases numbered 6, after V lost 6 bases and J lost 5 bases.

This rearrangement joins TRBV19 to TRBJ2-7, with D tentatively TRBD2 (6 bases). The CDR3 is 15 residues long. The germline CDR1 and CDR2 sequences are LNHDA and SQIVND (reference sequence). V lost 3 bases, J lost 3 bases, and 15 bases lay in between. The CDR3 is CASSIPGDRYYEQYF. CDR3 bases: TGTGCCAGTAGTATCCCGGGGGACCGATACTACGAGCAGTACTTC.

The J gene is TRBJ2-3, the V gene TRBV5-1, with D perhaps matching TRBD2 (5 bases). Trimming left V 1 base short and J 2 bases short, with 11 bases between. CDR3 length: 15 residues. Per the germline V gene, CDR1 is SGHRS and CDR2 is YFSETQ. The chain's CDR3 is CASSLLGRHTDTQYF. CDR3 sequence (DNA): TGCGCCAGCAGCTTGCTGGGGAGACACACAGATACGCAGTATTTT.

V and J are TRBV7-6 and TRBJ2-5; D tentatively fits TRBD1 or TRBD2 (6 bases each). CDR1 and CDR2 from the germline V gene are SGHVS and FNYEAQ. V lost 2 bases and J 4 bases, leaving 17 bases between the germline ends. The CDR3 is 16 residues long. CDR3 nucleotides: TGTGCCAGCAGCTTAAGCGGGTCAGGGGCGCGAGAGACCCAGTACTTC. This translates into CASSLSGSGARETQYF.

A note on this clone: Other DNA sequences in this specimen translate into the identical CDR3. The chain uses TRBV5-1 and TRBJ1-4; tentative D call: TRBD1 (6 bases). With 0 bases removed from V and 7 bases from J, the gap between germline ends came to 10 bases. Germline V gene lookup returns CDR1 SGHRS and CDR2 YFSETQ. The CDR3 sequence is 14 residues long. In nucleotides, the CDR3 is TGCGCCAGCAGCTTGGGGGGGCTTGGTGAAAAACTGTTTTTT. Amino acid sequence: CASSLGGLGEKLFF.

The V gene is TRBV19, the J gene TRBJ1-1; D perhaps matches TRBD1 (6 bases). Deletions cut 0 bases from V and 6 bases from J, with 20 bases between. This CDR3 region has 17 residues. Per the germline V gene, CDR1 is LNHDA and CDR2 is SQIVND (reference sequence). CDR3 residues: CASSIEEGGREAAEAFF. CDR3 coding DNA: TGTGCCAGTAGTATAGAGGAGGGGGGCAGGGAGGCAGCTGAAGCTTTCTTT. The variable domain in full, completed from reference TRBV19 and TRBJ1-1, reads DGGITQSPKYLFRKEGQNVTLSCEQNLNHDAMYWYRQDPGQGLRLIYYSQIVNDFQKGDIAEGYSVSREKKESFPLTVTSAQKNPTAFYLCASSIEEGGREAAEAFFGQGTRLTVV.

CDR3 sequence reads: CASSLARTGYNEQYF. The DNA of the CDR3 is TGCGCCAGCAGCTTGGCCAGGACAGGGTACAACGAGCAGTACTTC. The chain is built from TRBV5-1 and TRBJ2-7, with 8 bases lining up with TRBD1. Germline values: CDR1 SGHRS, CDR2 YFSETQ. Trimming took 0 bases from V and 5 from J; bases not matched to a gene: 7. The CDR3 sequence is 15 residues long.

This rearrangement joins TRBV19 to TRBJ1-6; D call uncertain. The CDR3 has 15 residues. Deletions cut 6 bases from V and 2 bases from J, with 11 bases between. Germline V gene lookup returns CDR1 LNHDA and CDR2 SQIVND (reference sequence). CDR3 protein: CASSLRETYNSPLHF. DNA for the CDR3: TGTGCCAGTAGCTTAAGGGAAACCTATAATTCACCCCTCCACTTT.

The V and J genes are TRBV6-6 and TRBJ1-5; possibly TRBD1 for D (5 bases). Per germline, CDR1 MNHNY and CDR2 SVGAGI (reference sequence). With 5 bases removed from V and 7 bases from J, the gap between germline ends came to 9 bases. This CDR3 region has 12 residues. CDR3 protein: CASSPGSQPQHF. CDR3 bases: TGTGCCAGCAGTCCAGGGAGCCAGCCCCAGCATTTT.

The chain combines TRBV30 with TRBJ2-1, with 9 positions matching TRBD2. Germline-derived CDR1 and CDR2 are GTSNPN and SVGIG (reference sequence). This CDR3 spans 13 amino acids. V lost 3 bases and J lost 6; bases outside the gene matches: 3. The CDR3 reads CAWRNSGGNEQFF. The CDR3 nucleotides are TGTGCCTGGAGAAATAGCGGGGGCAATGAGCAGTTCTTC.

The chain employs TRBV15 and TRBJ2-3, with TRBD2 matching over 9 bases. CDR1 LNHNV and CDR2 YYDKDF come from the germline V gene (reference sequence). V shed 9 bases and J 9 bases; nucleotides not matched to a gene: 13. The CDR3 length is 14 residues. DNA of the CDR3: TGTGCCACGTCTGGGAGCGGGGGGACTGGAACGCAGTATTTT. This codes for CATSGSGGTGTQYF.

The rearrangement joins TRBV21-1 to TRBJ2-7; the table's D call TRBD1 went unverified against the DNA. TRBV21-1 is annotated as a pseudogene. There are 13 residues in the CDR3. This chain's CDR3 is CASNGTAAYEQYF. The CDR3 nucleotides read TGTGCCAGCAACGGGACAGCCGCCTACGAGCAGTACTTC.

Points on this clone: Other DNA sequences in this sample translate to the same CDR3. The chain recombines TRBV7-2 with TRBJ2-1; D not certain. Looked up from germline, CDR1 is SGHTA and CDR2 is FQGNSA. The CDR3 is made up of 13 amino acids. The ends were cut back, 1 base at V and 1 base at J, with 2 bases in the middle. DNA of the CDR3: TGTGCCAGCAGCTTAGATTCCTACAATGAGCAGTTCTTC. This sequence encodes CASSLDSYNEQFF.

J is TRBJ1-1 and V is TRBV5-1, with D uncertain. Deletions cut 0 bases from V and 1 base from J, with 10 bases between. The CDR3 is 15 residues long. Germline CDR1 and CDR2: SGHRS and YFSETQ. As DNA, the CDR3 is TGCGCCAGCAGCTTGGATGGCAGTAAGAACACTGAAGCTTTCTTT. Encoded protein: CASSLDGSKNTEAFF.

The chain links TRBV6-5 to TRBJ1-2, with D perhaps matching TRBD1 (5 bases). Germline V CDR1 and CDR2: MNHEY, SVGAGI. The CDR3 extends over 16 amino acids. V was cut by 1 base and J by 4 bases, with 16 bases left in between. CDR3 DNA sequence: TGTGCCAGCAGTTACTGGGGCCAGGTGCCTTTCTATGGCTACACCTTC. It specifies CASSYWGQVPFYGYTF.

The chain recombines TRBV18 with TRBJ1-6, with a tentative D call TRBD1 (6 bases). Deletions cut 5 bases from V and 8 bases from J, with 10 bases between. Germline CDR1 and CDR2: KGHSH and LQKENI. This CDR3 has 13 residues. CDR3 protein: CASSAHRDSPLHF. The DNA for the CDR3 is TGTGCCAGCTCAGCTCACAGGGATTCACCCCTCCACTTT.

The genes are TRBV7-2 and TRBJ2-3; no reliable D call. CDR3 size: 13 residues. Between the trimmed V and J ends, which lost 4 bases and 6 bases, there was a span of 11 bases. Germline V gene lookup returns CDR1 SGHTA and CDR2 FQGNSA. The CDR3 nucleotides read TGTGCCAGCAGCTCCTCTTATCTGGATACGCAGTATTTT. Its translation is CASSSSYLDTQYF.

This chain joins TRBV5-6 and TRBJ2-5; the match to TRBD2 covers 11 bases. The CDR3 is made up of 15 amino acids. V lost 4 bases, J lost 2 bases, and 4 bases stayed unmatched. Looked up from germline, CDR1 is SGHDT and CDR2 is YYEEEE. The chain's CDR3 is CASSTLAGAQETQYF. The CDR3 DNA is TGTGCCAGCAGCACACTAGCGGGGGCGCAAGAGACCCAGTACTTC.

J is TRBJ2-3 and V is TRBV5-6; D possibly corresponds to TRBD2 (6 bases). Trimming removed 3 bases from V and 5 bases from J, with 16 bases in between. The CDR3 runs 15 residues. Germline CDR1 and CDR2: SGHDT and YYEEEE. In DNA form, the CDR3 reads TGTGCCAGCAGCTGGGGCGGGGTGTTTGGAGATACGCAGTATTTT. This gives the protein CASSWGGVFGDTQYF.

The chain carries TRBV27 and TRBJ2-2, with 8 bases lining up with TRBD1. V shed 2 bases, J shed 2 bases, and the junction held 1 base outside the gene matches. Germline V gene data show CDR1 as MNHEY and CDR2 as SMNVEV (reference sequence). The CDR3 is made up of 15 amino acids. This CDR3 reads CASSLTGGNTGELFF. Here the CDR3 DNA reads TGTGCCAGCAGTTTAACAGGGGGTAACACCGGGGAGCTGTTTTTT.

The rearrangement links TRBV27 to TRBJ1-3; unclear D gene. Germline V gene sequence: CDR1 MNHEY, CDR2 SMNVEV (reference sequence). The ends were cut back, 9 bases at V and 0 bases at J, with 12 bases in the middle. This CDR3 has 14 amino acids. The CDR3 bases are TGTGCCAGTAAAGGGTCGGGCTCTGGAAACACCATATATTTT. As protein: CASKGSGSGNTIYF.

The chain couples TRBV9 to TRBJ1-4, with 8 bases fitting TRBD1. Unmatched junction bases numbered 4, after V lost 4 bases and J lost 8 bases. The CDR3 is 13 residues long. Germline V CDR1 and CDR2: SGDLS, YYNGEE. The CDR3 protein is CASSPGQGEKLFF. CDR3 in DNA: TGTGCCAGCAGCCCCGGACAGGGAGAAAAACTGTTTTTT.

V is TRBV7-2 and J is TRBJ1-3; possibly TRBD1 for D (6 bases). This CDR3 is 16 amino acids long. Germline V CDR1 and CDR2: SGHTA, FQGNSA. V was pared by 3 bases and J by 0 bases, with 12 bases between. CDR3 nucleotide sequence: TGTGCCAGCAGCTTGGACAGAATACTCTCTGGAAACACCATATATTTT. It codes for CASSLDRILSGNTIYF.

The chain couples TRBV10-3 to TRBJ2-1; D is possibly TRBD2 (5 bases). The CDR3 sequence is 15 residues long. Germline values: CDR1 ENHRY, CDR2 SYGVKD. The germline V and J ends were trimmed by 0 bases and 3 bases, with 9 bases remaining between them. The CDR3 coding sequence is TGTGCCATCAGTGAGTCGTGGGAGATCTACAATGAGCAGTTCTTC. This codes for CAISESWEIYNEQFF.

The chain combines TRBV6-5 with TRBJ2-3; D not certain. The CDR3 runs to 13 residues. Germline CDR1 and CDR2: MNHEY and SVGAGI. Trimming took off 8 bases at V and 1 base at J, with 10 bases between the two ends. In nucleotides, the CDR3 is TGTGCCAGCCATAGGACGGGCACAGATACGCAGTATTTT. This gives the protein CASHRTGTDTQYF.

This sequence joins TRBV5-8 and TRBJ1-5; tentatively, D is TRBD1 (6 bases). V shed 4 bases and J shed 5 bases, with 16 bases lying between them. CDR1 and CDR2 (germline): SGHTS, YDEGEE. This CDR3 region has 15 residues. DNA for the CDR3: TGTGCCAGCAGCACCGGACAGACTGGACATCAGCCCCAGCATTTT. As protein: CASSTGQTGHQPQHF.